These 3 T cell receptor beta chains originate from one sample sequenced in a study of blood T cells in healthy people across ages. Combining a sample-barcoded 5' primer with a J-beta primer mix, a second PCR ran for about 7 to 11 cycles. TCRdb independently ran MiXCR on the 5' RACE reads; one entry per CDR3 protein. This table has 450,000 to 600,000 distinct CDR3 sequences, roughly a quarter appearing once. The sample was also reused in another study, on T cells of mothers and their children.

The sample was blood. The origin of the receptors is a boy aged 2-9 years in good health.

J is TRBJ2-2 and V is TRBV5-5; perhaps D is TRBD1 or TRBD2 (5 bases each). CDR1 is SGHKS, CDR2 YYEKEE, per germline (reference sequence). V shed 4 bases and J shed 0 bases, with 7 bases lying between them. The CDR3 is 14 amino acids. The CDR3 spells CASSVGANTGELFF. The CDR3 DNA reads as TGTGCCAGCAGCGTGGGGGCGAACACCGGGGAGCTGTTTTTT. Together with reference TRBV5-5 and TRBJ2-2, the CDR3 gives the full variable domain: DAGVTQSPTHLIKTRGQQVTLRCSPISGHKSVSWYQQVLGQGPQFIFQYYEKEERGRGNFPDRFSARQFPNYSSELNVNALLLGDSALYLCASSVGANTGELFFGEGSRLTVL.

This clonotype was seen only once. The J gene is TRBJ2-5, the V gene TRBV25-1; the D gene is possibly TRBD2 (6 bases). This CDR3 is 12 amino acids long. Per the germline V gene, CDR1 is MGHDK and CDR2 is SYGVNS. V was shortened by 8 bases and J by 3 bases, with 10 bases between the two germline ends. CDR3 residues: CASEGLEETQYF. The CDR3 region has the DNA TGTGCCAGCGAGGGACTCGAAGAGACCCAGTACTTC.

The rearrangement uses TRBV20-1 and TRBJ1-1, with TRBD1 matching 10 bases. The V segment lost 6 bases and the J segment 7 bases; nucleotides outside the gene matches: 5. The CDR3 consists of 12 residues. Looked up from germline, CDR1 is DFQATT and CDR2 is SNEGSKA (reference sequence). The CDR3 sequence is CSAKTGGSEAFF. DNA for the CDR3: TGCAGTGCCAAGACAGGGGGCAGTGAAGCTTTCTTT.